Following are 15 T cell receptor beta chains from one sample sequenced in a study of CD8 T cell repertoires and HIV-1 epitope variants. Sequenced by immunoSEQ multiplex PCR; TCRdb stores in-frame clones only, minus some. The sample records tens of thousands of clones, just under 75% being singletons. Sequenced: uncultured baseline CD8+ T cells from peripheral blood mononuclear cells (PBMCs). The receptor set was obtained from a male donor with HIV.

This clone showed up just a few times. The V call is TRBV28, the J call TRBJ2-1; 11 nucleotides line up with TRBD2. This CDR3 region has 17 residues. Germline lookup yields CDR1 MDHEN and CDR2 SYDVKM. Germline trimming cut 3 bases from V and 11 bases from J; bases unmatched to any gene: 15. The CDR3 nucleotides read TGTGCCAGCAGTTTGGGAGAACTAGCGGGAGCGACCGAGCAGCAGTTCTTC. This codes for CASSLGELAGATEQQFF.

The chain has TRBV28 and TRBJ2-1; D may be TRBD2 (6 bases). CDR1 is MDHEN and CDR2 is SYDVKM in the germline V gene. Trimming removed 5 bases at V and 9 bases at J, with 17 bases between. The CDR3 is 14 amino acids. The DNA for the CDR3 is TGTGCCAGCAGTAGGAGGGGTCTTACAGGTGAGCAGTTCTTC. Amino acid sequence: CASSRRGLTGEQFF.

This clone has only one observation. In nucleotides, the CDR3 is TGTGCCAGCAGAAAAGGACTCGAAGAGACCCAGTACTTC. It encodes CASRKGLEETQYF. The rearrangement links TRBV27 to TRBJ2-5, with a weak D call TRBD2 (5 bases). Trimming shortened V by 6 bases and J by 3 bases, and 11 bases separated the two germline ends. This CDR3 is 13 amino acids long. Germline CDR1 MNHEY, CDR2 SMNVEV (reference sequence).

This clone was counted between two and nine times. The rearrangement joins TRBV28 to TRBJ2-1, with a possible D match to TRBD2 (5 bases). The CDR3 sequence is 15 residues long. Looked up from germline, CDR1 is MDHEN and CDR2 is SYDVKM. V gave up 5 bases and J gave up 6 bases, with 17 bases separating them. CDR3 nucleotides: TGTGCCAGCAGTCCCTTTATCGGTCGGGGCAATGAGCAGTTCTTC. As protein: CASSPFIGRGNEQFF.

The chain links TRBV6-4 to TRBJ1-2, with 8 bases matching TRBD1. Germline CDR1 MRHNA, CDR2 SNTAGT. V lost 4 bases, J lost 7 bases, and 5 bases stayed unmatched. This CDR3 region has 13 residues. CDR3: CASSGGQGFGYTF. CDR3 sequence (DNA): TGTGCCAGCAGTGGAGGACAGGGCTTTGGCTACACCTTC.

The gene calls are TRBV14 and TRBJ1-3; 7 bases are shared with TRBD1. Trimming at V came to 6 bases and at J to 6 bases, leaving 5 bases not matched to a gene. The CDR3 consists of 13 residues. The germline CDR1 and CDR2 sequences are SGHDN and FVKESK. The CDR3 is CASSTTGPNTIYF. The CDR3, as DNA: TGTGCCAGCAGTACGACAGGGCCAAACACCATATATTTT.

V and J are TRBV4-3 and TRBJ1-2; D might be TRBD1 (5 bases). Trimming shortened V by 4 bases and J by 8 bases, and 11 bases separated the two germline ends. The germline V gene has CDR1 LGHNA and CDR2 YSLEER. This CDR3 has 12 residues. The CDR3 DNA reads as TGCGCCAGCAGCCCCTCCCAGGGAGGCTACACCTTC. It yields the protein CASSPSQGGYTF.

The chain carries TRBV19 and TRBJ1-2; D unclear. Per the germline V gene, CDR1 is LNHDA and CDR2 is SQIVND (reference sequence). CDR3 length equals 12 residues. Trimming took 7 bases from V and 4 from J, leaving 10 bases between them. The CDR3 reads CASTPGGYGYTF. In DNA form, the CDR3 reads TGTGCCAGTACCCCGGGAGGCTATGGCTACACCTTC.

This chain joins TRBV28 and TRBJ2-7, with 9 bases identical to TRBD1. V shed 5 bases and J 2 bases; nucleotides not matched to a gene: 19. The CDR3 runs to 19 residues. Germline V CDR1 and CDR2: MDHEN, SYDVKM. The CDR3 DNA follows: TGTGCCAGCAGTCAAACATCCGGGACAGGGTCTGGCACTACCTACGAGCAGTACTTC. Its translation is CASSQTSGTGSGTTYEQYF.

The V and J genes are TRBV27 and TRBJ1-2; maybe TRBD1 (6 bases). The germline CDR1 and CDR2 sequences are MNHEY and SMNVEV (reference sequence). V was clipped by 5 bases and J by 4 bases, with 17 bases between them. The length of the CDR3 is 15 residues. The DNA for the CDR3 is TGTGCCAGCAGTCCTACCTCGGACAGTGGCTATGGCTACACCTTC. Residues: CASSPTSDSGYGYTF.

The CDR3 region has the DNA TGTGCCAGCAGCCCGTCCGGGACAACGGGAGAGCAGTACTTC. Translating it yields CASSPSGTTGEQYF. The rearrangement links TRBV11-3 to TRBJ2-7; TRBD1 might be the D (6 bases). The CDR3 is made up of 14 amino acids. The V end lost 5 bases, the J end lost 7 bases, and 18 bases lay between the germline ends. The germline CDR1 and CDR2 sequences are SGHNT and YENEEA.

This clone was detected a few times. The chain recombines TRBV28 with TRBJ1-1; D not resolved. Deletions cut 3 bases from V and 5 bases from J, with 10 bases between. The CDR3 covers 13 residues. Germline V gene data show CDR1 as MDHEN and CDR2 as SYDVKM. CDR3 sequence (DNA): TGTGCCAGCAGTTTTTTGGCGGGGACTGAAGCTTTCTTT. It specifies CASSFLAGTEAFF.

This clone was seen just once. This chain's CDR3 is CASSYSIGGRGQPQHF. CDR3 nucleotide sequence: TGTGCCAGCAGTTACTCGATCGGGGGACGGGGTCAGCCCCAGCATTTT. This sequence joins TRBV6-5 and TRBJ1-5, with D possibly matching TRBD1 (5 bases). The germline V gene has CDR1 MNHEY and CDR2 SVGAGI. V was trimmed by 0 bases and J by 6 bases, leaving 15 bases between them. There are 16 residues in the CDR3.

This clone has only a few counts. The J gene is TRBJ1-3, the V gene TRBV6-5, with TRBD1 matching over 7 bases. CDR3 length equals 16 residues. Germline V CDR1 and CDR2: MNHEY, SVGAGI. The V and J ends lost 0 bases and 3 bases, in that order; junction bases with no gene match: 5. The CDR3 loop is CASSYSTQGGGNTIYF. The CDR3 DNA reads TGTGCCAGCAGTTACTCTACCCAGGGGGGTGGAAACACCATATATTTT.

The V call is TRBV29-1, the J call TRBJ1-2, with TRBD1 matching over 9 bases. Germline V gene data show CDR1 as SQVTM and CDR2 as ANQGSEA. The CDR3 spans 12 residues. J was trimmed by 6 bases and V by 6 bases; bases with no gene match: 5. CDR3: CSVPQGADGYTF. CDR3 in DNA: TGCAGCGTGCCACAGGGGGCGGATGGCTACACCTTC.